Listed here are 15 T cell receptor beta chains from one sample, sequenced in a study of blood T cell repertoires in COVID-19 (TCRdb year 2020). Library preparation was by the immunoSEQ multiplex PCR assay. TCRdb re-hosts the immuneACCESS table, in-frame sequences only. Its copies lack some clones; in the studies checked, an unresolved V gene accounts for under half of them, and the cause for the rest is not known. This sample is represented by over 400,000 clones; 75% to 90% of them were singletons. The leading ten clones occupy almost 1.5% of the sample. Input material: peripheral blood. Receptors were obtained from a woman in her twenties or thirties with active or convalescent COVID-19.

V gene TRBV27 combines with J gene TRBJ1-5; 10 nucleotides align to TRBD1. The CDR3 runs 15 residues. Germline V gene lookup returns CDR1 MNHEY and CDR2 SMNVEV (reference sequence). The trim removed 6 bases at V and 6 bases at J, leaving 8 bases unmatched. The CDR3: CASSGDRGLGQPQHF. In DNA form, the CDR3 reads TGTGCCAGCAGCGGAGACAGGGGGCTCGGTCAGCCCCAGCATTTT.

The chain employs TRBV6-7 and TRBJ2-7; 10 positions agree with TRBD2. TRBV6-7 carries the ORF label, with uncertain function. There are 15 residues in the CDR3. Trimming at V came to 2 bases and at J to 9 bases, leaving 10 bases not matched to a gene. CDR3 protein: CASSYPTKSSGGQYF. The CDR3 bases are TGTGCCAGCAGTTACCCCACAAAGTCTAGCGGGGGGCAGTACTTC.

The genes are TRBV13 and TRBJ1-2; 9 positions agree with TRBD1. Germline CDR1 reads PRHDT; CDR2 reads FYEKMQ (reference sequence). The CDR3 is 14 residues long. V was clipped by 5 bases and J by 4 bases; unmatched bases: 5. CDR3 nucleotide sequence: TGTGCCAGCAGCCAACAGGGGGCTCTCTATGGCTACACCTTC. It encodes CASSQQGALYGYTF. The complete variable domain, with remaining parts taken from reference TRBV13 and TRBJ1-2, reads AAGVIQSPRHLIKEKRETATLKCYPIPRHDTVYWYQQGPGQDPQFLISFYEKMQSDKGSIPDRFSAQQFSDYHSELNMSSLELGDSALYFCASSQQGALYGYTFGSGTRLTVV.

V gene TRBV19 combines with J gene TRBJ2-1; 11 bases line up with TRBD2. The ends lost 11 bases at V and 8 bases at J; junction bases unmatched: 17. CDR3 length equals 16 residues. Germline V gene data show CDR1 as LNHDA and CDR2 as SQIVND (reference sequence). The CDR3 reads CAPSELLAGVTDEQFF. CDR3 DNA sequence: TGTGCCCCCAGTGAGTTACTAGCGGGAGTTACCGATGAGCAGTTCTTC.

The chain carries TRBV7-9 and TRBJ1-6; maybe TRBD1 (6 bases). The germline V gene has CDR1 SEHNR and CDR2 FQNEAQ (reference sequence). The CDR3 sequence is 15 residues long. V lost 7 bases, J lost 5 bases, and 15 bases lay in between. CDR3 DNA: TGTGCCAGCACCCCGACAGGCACTCATAATTCACCCCTCCACTTT. It translates to CASTPTGTHNSPLHF.

The chain employs TRBV5-1 and TRBJ2-7; the match to TRBD2 covers 7 bases. V lost 4 bases to trimming and J lost 5 bases; unmatched junction nucleotides: 3. The germline V gene has CDR1 SGHRS and CDR2 YFSETQ. The CDR3 covers 12 residues. The chain's CDR3 is CASSDLADEQYF. DNA for the CDR3: TGCGCCAGCAGCGACCTAGCGGACGAGCAGTACTTC.

V is TRBV9 and J is TRBJ2-1, with D perhaps TRBD1 (5 bases). Per germline, CDR1 SGDLS and CDR2 YYNGEE. Trimming removed 4 bases from V and 12 bases from J, with 17 bases in between. The length of the CDR3 is 13 residues. CDR3 in DNA: TGTGCCAGCAGCCTCTTCAAAGAAGGGGCGCAGTTCTTC. Its protein is CASSLFKEGAQFF.

CDR3 nucleotides: TGTGCCAGCAGCGCCTCGACAGGTGACAATTCACCCCTCCACTTT. It specifies CASSASTGDNSPLHF. V is TRBV9 and J is TRBJ1-6; possible D gene TRBD1, 6 bases. Trimming removed 3 bases from V and 7 bases from J, with 14 bases in between. Per the germline V gene, CDR1 is SGDLS and CDR2 is YYNGEE. CDR3 length equals 15 residues. The whole variable domain, filled in from reference TRBV9 and TRBJ1-6, reads DSGVTQTPKHLITATGQRVTLRCSPRSGDLSVYWYQQSLDQGLQFLIQYYNGEERAKGNILERFSAQQFPDLHSELNLSSLELGDSALYFCASSASTGDNSPLHFGNGTRLTVT.

The J gene is TRBJ2-4, the V gene TRBV2, with 8 positions matching TRBD1. CDR3 length equals 16 residues. V dropped 7 bases and J dropped 3; count of bases not matched to a gene: 11. Per the germline V gene, CDR1 is SNHLY and CDR2 is FYNNEI. The CDR3 loop is CASTPTGVQVKNIQYF. CDR3 bases: TGTGCCAGCACCCCGACAGGGGTACAAGTCAAAAACATTCAGTACTTC.

This clone has more than one count but fewer than ten. The chain is built from TRBV27 and TRBJ2-2; TRBD1 agrees at 9 bases. CDR3 length: 19 amino acids. Germline CDR1 and CDR2: MNHEY and SMNVEV (reference sequence). With V trimmed by 8 bases and J by 0 bases, 16 bases remained unmatched. Written as DNA, the CDR3 is TGTGCCAGCGGCCTTTTGGGACAGGGAAGGAGTTCGAACACCGGGGAGCTGTTTTTT. Translating gives CASGLLGQGRSSNTGELFF.

The V call is TRBV3-1 (or the pseudogene TRBV3-2), the J call TRBJ2-2, with 7 bases aligning to TRBD2. This CDR3 spans 16 amino acids. The V segment lost 1 base and the J segment 5 bases; nucleotides outside the gene matches: 7. CDR1 and CDR2 from the germline V gene are LGHDT and YNNKEL (reference sequence). The CDR3 region has the DNA TGTGCCAGCAGCCAAGGAAGGACTAGTTATACCGGGGAGCTGTTTTTT. It is translated as CASSQGRTSYTGELFF.

The chain joins TRBV12-5 to TRBJ2-7, with 8 bases lining up with TRBD2. Germline CDR1 is LGHNT and CDR2 is FRNRAP. The length of the CDR3 is 12 residues. The chain's CDR3 is CYGGAARDEQYF. The CDR3 region has the DNA TGTTACGGGGGGGCTGCACGGGACGAGCAGTACTTC.

V and J are TRBV19 and TRBJ1-5; D ambiguous. V gave up 1 base and J gave up 1 base, with 11 bases separating them. From germline, CDR1 is LNHDA and CDR2 SQIVND (reference sequence). CDR3 length equals 16 residues. CDR3 loop: CASSIGGPRSNQPQHF. The CDR3 DNA follows: TGTGCCAGTAGTATAGGAGGGCCAAGAAGCAATCAGCCCCAGCATTTT.

This chain uses TRBV30 with TRBJ2-3, with 7 bases lining up with TRBD1. The J segment lost 11 bases and the V segment lost 4 bases, leaving 6 bases of the junction unmatched. The CDR3 has 11 amino acids. The germline CDR1 and CDR2 sequences are GTSNPN and SVGIG (reference sequence). The CDR3, as DNA: TGTGCCTGGACCCGACAGGGCTGGCAGTATTTT. Translated: CAWTRQGWQYF.

The CDR3 sequence is CAISESERWDRGTQRGEQYF. The CDR3 coding sequence is TGTGCCATCAGTGAGTCGGAGAGATGGGACAGGGGCACCCAAAGGGGCGAGCAGTACTTC. The chain recombines TRBV10-3 with TRBJ2-7; 10 bases align to TRBD1. Germline V CDR1 and CDR2: ENHRY, SYGVKD. Trimming at V came to 0 bases and at J to 6 bases, leaving 20 bases not matched to a gene. The CDR3 contains 20 residues.